These 27 T cell receptor beta chains came from one sample sequenced in a study of cytomegalovirus exposure and HLA in healthy donors. The data were produced by immunoSEQ multiplex PCR, yet TCRdb's version contains in-frame clones alone and is incomplete. The table lists about 64,000 clones, about 89% of them singletons. The sequencing input was PBMCs. The source of these receptors is a woman aged 18-35 years in good health and CMV-seronegative.

This chain links TRBV18 with TRBJ1-2; 7 bases are shared with TRBD1. J gave up 4 bases and V 5 bases, and 4 bases lay outside the gene matches. The CDR3 is 13 amino acids. Germline V gene lookup returns CDR1 KGHSH and CDR2 LQKENI. The CDR3 region is CASSVGQAYGYTF. CDR3 coding DNA: TGTGCCAGCTCAGTAGGACAGGCCTATGGCTACACCTTC.

This clone appeared a single time. The same CDR3 can be traced to other DNA sequences in this sample. The chain recombines TRBV5-6 with TRBJ2-7, with D maybe TRBD1 (6 bases). Germline V gene lookup returns CDR1 SGHDT and CDR2 YYEEEE. Trimming pared 4 bases from V and 0 bases from J, leaving 11 bases between. This CDR3 spans 14 amino acids. CDR3: CASSPDSSSYEQYF. The DNA of the CDR3 is TGTGCCAGCAGCCCGGACAGTTCCTCCTACGAGCAGTACTTC.

The chain has TRBV7-6 and TRBJ2-7; 10 bases map to TRBD2. The CDR3 totals 16 residues. Trimming cost V 0 bases and J 2 bases; bases outside gene matches: 4. Germline values: CDR1 SGHVS, CDR2 FNYEAQ. In nucleotides, the CDR3 is TGTGCCAGCAGCTTAGCGGCTAGCGGGGGACCCTACGAGCAGTACTTC. Encoded protein: CASSLAASGGPYEQYF.

This sequence joins TRBV25-1 and TRBJ1-4; D perhaps matches TRBD1 (5 bases). The CDR3 is made up of 12 amino acids. V lost 6 bases, J lost 7 bases, and 9 bases lay in between. Per the germline V gene, CDR1 is MGHDK and CDR2 is SYGVNS. CDR3 amino acids: CASRGRLEKLFF. In nucleotides, the CDR3 is TGTGCCAGCAGGGGGCGGCTTGAAAAACTGTTTTTT.

This chain links TRBV6-1 with TRBJ1-2, with 7 bases identical to TRBD1. Losses at the gene ends were 4 bases for V and 5 bases for J; bases not matched to a gene: 13. Germline V gene lookup returns CDR1 MNHNS and CDR2 SASEGT. The CDR3 totals 16 residues. The CDR3 region has the DNA TGTGCCAGCAGTGTCCGTTTGGACAGGAGGGGGTATGGCTACACCTTC. Encoded protein: CASSVRLDRRGYGYTF.

As to this clone: This same CDR3 is encoded by further DNA sequences in the sample. The chain carries TRBV7-2 and TRBJ1-5, with D unresolved. The CDR3 loop spans 13 amino acids. The ends were cut back, 1 base at V and 4 bases at J, with 5 bases in the middle. Germline lookup yields CDR1 SGHTA and CDR2 FQGNSA. CDR3 residues: CASSLVQNQPQHF. CDR3 DNA: TGTGCCAGCAGCTTAGTACAGAATCAGCCCCAGCATTTT.

The table lists this clone with a count of one. This sequence joins TRBV7-9 and TRBJ1-2, with D possibly matching TRBD1 (5 bases). The germline CDR1 and CDR2 sequences are SEHNR and FQNEAQ (reference sequence). The germline V and J ends were trimmed by 3 bases and 6 bases, with 11 bases remaining between them. This CDR3 has 13 amino acids. For the CDR3, the DNA is TGTGCCAGCAGCTTCGCAGGGTATGATGGCTACACCTTC. Amino acids: CASSFAGYDGYTF.

This clone occurred once. The chain recombines TRBV6-5 with TRBJ1-5, with D unclear. This CDR3 region has 15 residues. Trimming took 0 bases from V and 1 from J, leaving 7 bases between them. Per the germline V gene, CDR1 is MNHEY and CDR2 is SVGAGI. CDR3 amino acids: CASSYSSMSNQPQHF. The CDR3 nucleotides are TGTGCCAGCAGTTACTCGTCTATGAGCAATCAGCCCCAGCATTTT.

The chain is built from TRBV27 and TRBJ2-7, with D possibly TRBD1 on 6 matching bases. The germline gives CDR1 MNHEY, CDR2 SMNVEV (reference sequence). The CDR3 runs to 14 residues. V was clipped by 6 bases and J by 2 bases, with 14 bases between them. CDR3 DNA sequence: TGTGCCAGCAGGCGGGCAGGGGCAGCCTACGAGCAGTACTTC. Translated: CASRRAGAAYEQYF.

The genes are TRBV27 and TRBJ1-5; D unclear. There are 12 residues in the CDR3. V dropped 1 base and J dropped 10 bases, with 8 bases sitting between them. The germline V gene has CDR1 MNHEY and CDR2 SMNVEV (reference sequence). The CDR3 loop reads CASSLLSGPQHF. The CDR3 DNA sequence: TGTGCCAGCAGTTTATTGAGCGGTCCCCAGCATTTT.

The chain recombines TRBV5-1 with TRBJ2-3; no clear D gene. Germline-derived CDR1 and CDR2 are SGHRS and YFSETQ. Trimming stripped 0 bases from V and 2 bases from J, with 4 bases between. The CDR3 runs 13 residues. The CDR3 nucleotides are TGCGCCAGCAGCTTGGATCTCACAGATACGCAGTATTTT. It translates to CASSLDLTDTQYF. Full variable domain (outside the CDR3, taken from reference TRBV5-1 and TRBJ2-3): KAGVTQTPRYLIKTRGQQVTLSCSPISGHRSVSWYQQTPGQGLQFLFEYFSETQRNKGNFPGRFSGRQFSNSRSEMNVSTLELGDSALYLCASSLDLTDTQYFGPGTRLTVL.

The V gene is TRBV19, the J gene TRBJ2-7; 10 nucleotides agree with TRBD1. The CDR3 loop spans 15 amino acids. V shed 3 bases, J shed 3 bases, and the junction held 5 bases outside the gene matches. Germline V gene lookup returns CDR1 LNHDA and CDR2 SQIVND (reference sequence). The CDR3 loop is CASSIGDRGIYEQYF. Here the CDR3 DNA reads TGTGCCAGTAGTATCGGGGACAGGGGAATCTACGAGCAGTACTTC.

J is TRBJ2-4 and V is TRBV7-2; tentatively, D is TRBD2 (6 bases). V shed 7 bases and J shed 0 bases, with 22 bases lying between them. Germline V gene sequence: CDR1 SGHTA, CDR2 FQGNSA. There are 18 residues in the CDR3. The CDR3 DNA reads as TGTGCCAGCACCCCGCGACTAGGACCCCCTCTAGCCAAAAACATTCAGTACTTC. It translates to CASTPRLGPPLAKNIQYF. The full variable domain, in which reference TRBV7-2 and TRBJ2-4 provide the parts outside the CDR3, is GAGVSQSPSNKVTEKGKDVELRCDPISGHTALYWYRQSLGQGLEFLIYFQGNSAPDKSGLPSDRFSAERTGGSVSTLTIQRTQQEDSAVYLCASTPRLGPPLAKNIQYFGAGTRLSVL.

The chain couples TRBV7-3 to TRBJ2-5, with 7 bases lining up with TRBD1. Germline CDR1 SGHTA, CDR2 FQGTGA. J gave up 5 bases and V 2 bases, and 2 bases lay outside the gene matches. The CDR3 consists of 13 residues. The CDR3 bases are TGTGCCAGCAGCTTATCAGGGGGTGAGACCCAGTACTTC. Translation: CASSLSGGETQYF.

This sequence joins TRBV4-1 and TRBJ1-1; D unresolved. The CDR3 runs to 18 residues. Trimming removed 2 bases from V and 0 bases from J, with 19 bases in between. The V gene's germline CDR1 is MGHRA and CDR2 YSYEKL. For the CDR3, the DNA is TGCGCCAGCAGCCAATTACTGAGGGAGGGCAGTATGAACACTGAAGCTTTCTTT. This gives the protein CASSQLLREGSMNTEAFF.

This clone was found once. V is TRBV19 and J is TRBJ2-1, with D unclear. The V end was cut by 3 bases, the J end by 3 bases, with 12 bases between. This CDR3 contains 15 residues. CDR1 LNHDA and CDR2 SQIVND come from the germline V gene (reference sequence). The CDR3 DNA follows: TGTGCCAGTAGTATTCGCCGCCCGGGCTACAATGAGCAGTTCTTC. It encodes CASSIRRPGYNEQFF.

The genes are TRBV9 and TRBJ1-1; the match to TRBD1 covers 7 bases. V gave up 0 bases and J gave up 7 bases; unmatched junction bases: 3. Per germline, CDR1 SGDLS and CDR2 YYNGEE. The CDR3 totals 13 residues. CDR3: CASSVGTGFEAFF. The CDR3 nucleotides read TGTGCCAGCAGCGTAGGGACAGGTTTTGAAGCTTTCTTT.

The V call is TRBV9, the J call TRBJ1-3; D gene unclear. Trimming took off 0 bases at V and 0 bases at J, with 4 bases between the two ends. The CDR3 is made up of 14 amino acids. The germline V gene has CDR1 SGDLS and CDR2 YYNGEE. The CDR3 DNA follows: TGTGCCAGCAGCGTAGAGAGCTCTGGAAACACCATATATTTT. Translating gives CASSVESSGNTIYF.

The chain uses TRBV5-1 and TRBJ2-1; TRBD2 matches at 9 bases. Looked up from germline, CDR1 is SGHRS and CDR2 is YFSETQ. Trimming took 3 bases from V and 7 from J; bases not matched to a gene: 5. The CDR3 sequence is 14 residues long. In DNA form, the CDR3 reads TGCGCCAGCAGCTCAGGGACTAGCTATAATGAGCAGTTCTTC. This encodes CASSSGTSYNEQFF.

The chain is built from TRBV4-2 and TRBJ2-3; D might be TRBD1 (6 bases). Germline CDR1 reads LGHNA; CDR2 reads YNFKEQ. With 2 bases removed from V and 1 base from J, the gap between germline ends came to 7 bases. The CDR3 contains 14 residues. The CDR3 loop reads CASSQRQGTDTQYF. In DNA, the CDR3 is TGTGCCAGCAGCCAACGACAGGGCACAGATACGCAGTATTTT.

The chain carries TRBV21-1 and TRBJ2-7; the D call TRBD1 from the table was never checked on the DNA. TRBV21-1 is given as a pseudogene. The CDR3 contains 14 residues. As DNA, the CDR3 is TGTGCCAGCAGCAAAGGGACAGGGGTACACGAGCAGTACTTC. It codes for CASSKGTGVHEQYF.

The chain is built from TRBV2 and TRBJ2-7; D might be TRBD1 (6 bases). The CDR3 totals 13 residues. CDR1 and CDR2 from the germline V gene are SNHLY and FYNNEI. V lost 9 bases, J lost 9 bases, and 21 bases lay in between. Here the CDR3 reads CASTRDIWLGQYF. CDR3 sequence (DNA): TGTGCCAGTACCCGGGACATATGGTTGGGGCAGTACTTC.

The chain recombines TRBV30 with TRBJ2-3, with TRBD2 as a possible D gene (6 bases). CDR1 and CDR2 from the germline V gene are GTSNPN and SVGIG (reference sequence). V was cut by 3 bases and J by 5 bases, with 9 bases left in between. The CDR3 loop spans 12 amino acids. The DNA for the CDR3 is TGTGCCTGGAGCCCCGGGGGAGATACGCAGTATTTT. This codes for CAWSPGGDTQYF.

The rearrangement uses TRBV27 and TRBJ1-1; 10 nucleotides align to TRBD1. V lost 6 bases to trimming and J lost 5 bases; unmatched junction nucleotides: 6. This CDR3 contains 14 residues. Germline assignment: CDR1 MNHEY and CDR2 SMNVEV (reference sequence). CDR3 in DNA: TGTGCCAGCAGGGGACAGGGGTTGAGTACTGAAGCTTTCTTT. It yields the protein CASRGQGLSTEAFF.

The gene calls are TRBV27 and TRBJ2-5; the D is unclear. The germline CDR1 and CDR2 sequences are MNHEY and SMNVEV (reference sequence). The CDR3 spans 13 residues. V lost 2 bases and J 5 bases, leaving 9 bases between the germline ends. CDR3 nucleotides: TGTGCCAGCAGTTTAACCAGAGGCGAGACCCAGTACTTC. It specifies CASSLTRGETQYF.

The rearrangement links TRBV10-1 to TRBJ1-1; 7 bases are shared with TRBD1. The germline CDR1 and CDR2 sequences are WNHNN and SYGVQD (reference sequence). The V and J ends lost 3 bases and 8 bases, in that order; junction bases with no gene match: 6. CDR3 length: 13 residues. CDR3 sequence reads: CASSDAGGNEAFF. In DNA, the CDR3 is TGCGCCAGCAGTGACGCAGGGGGGAACGAAGCTTTCTTT.

The chain carries TRBV10-3 and TRBJ2-3; TRBD2 might be the D (6 bases). Trimming removed 10 bases from V and 1 base from J, with 12 bases in between. CDR3 size: 13 residues. Germline V lookup: CDR1 ENHRY, CDR2 SYGVKD. Here the CDR3 DNA reads TGTGCCACCCTGTGGGAGGGCACAGATACGCAGTATTTT. It codes for CATLWEGTDTQYF.